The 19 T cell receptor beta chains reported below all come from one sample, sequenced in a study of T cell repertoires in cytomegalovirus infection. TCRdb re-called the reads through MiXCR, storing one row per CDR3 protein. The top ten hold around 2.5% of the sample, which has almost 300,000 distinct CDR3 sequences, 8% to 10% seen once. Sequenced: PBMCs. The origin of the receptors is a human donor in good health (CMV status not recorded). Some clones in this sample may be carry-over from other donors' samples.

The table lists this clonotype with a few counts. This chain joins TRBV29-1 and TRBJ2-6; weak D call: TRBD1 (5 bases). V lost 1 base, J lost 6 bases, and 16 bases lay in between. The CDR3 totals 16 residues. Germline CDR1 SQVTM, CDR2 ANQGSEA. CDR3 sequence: CSVEGSRVNEANVLTF. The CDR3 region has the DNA TGCAGCGTTGAAGGAAGCAGGGTGAATGAGGCCAACGTCCTGACTTTC.

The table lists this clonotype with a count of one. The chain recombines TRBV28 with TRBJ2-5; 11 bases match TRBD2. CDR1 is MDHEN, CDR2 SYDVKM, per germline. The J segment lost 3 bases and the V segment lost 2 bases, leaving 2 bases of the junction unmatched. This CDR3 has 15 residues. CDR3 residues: CASSLHSGGEETQYF. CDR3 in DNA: TGTGCCAGCAGTTTACATAGCGGGGGGGAAGAGACCCAGTACTTC.

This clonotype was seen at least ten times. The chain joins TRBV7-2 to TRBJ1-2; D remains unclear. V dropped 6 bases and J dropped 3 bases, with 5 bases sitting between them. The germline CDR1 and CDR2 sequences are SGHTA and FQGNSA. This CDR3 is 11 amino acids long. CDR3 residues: CASSKDYGYTF. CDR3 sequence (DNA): TGTGCCAGCAGTAAAGACTATGGCTACACCTTC.

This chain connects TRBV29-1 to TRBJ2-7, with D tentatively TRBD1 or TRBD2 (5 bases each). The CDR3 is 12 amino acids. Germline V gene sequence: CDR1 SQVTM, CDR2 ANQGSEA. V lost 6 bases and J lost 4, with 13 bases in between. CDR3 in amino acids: CSVGDPGYEQYV. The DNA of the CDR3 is TGCAGCGTGGGGGACCCAGGGTACGAGCAGTACGTC.

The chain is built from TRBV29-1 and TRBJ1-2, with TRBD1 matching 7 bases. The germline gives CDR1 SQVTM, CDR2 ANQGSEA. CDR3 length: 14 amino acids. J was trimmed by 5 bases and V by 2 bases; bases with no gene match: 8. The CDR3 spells CSVEPVGTEYGYTF. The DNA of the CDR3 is TGCAGCGTTGAACCTGTCGGGACAGAGTATGGCTACACCTTC.

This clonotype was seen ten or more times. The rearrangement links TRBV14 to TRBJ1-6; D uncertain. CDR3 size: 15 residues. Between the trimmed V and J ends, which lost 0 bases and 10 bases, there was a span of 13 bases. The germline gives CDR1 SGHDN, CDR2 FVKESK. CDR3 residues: CASSQEVPRLSPLHF. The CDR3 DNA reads TGTGCCAGCAGCCAAGAAGTACCGAGGTTGTCACCCCTCCACTTT.

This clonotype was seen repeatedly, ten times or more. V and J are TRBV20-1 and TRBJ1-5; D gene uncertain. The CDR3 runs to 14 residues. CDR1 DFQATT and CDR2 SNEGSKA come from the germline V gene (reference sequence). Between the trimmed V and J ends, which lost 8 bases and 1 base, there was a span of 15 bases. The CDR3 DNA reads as TGCAGTCTTATCGGCAGGCACAGCAATCAGCCCCAGCATTTT. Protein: CSLIGRHSNQPQHF.

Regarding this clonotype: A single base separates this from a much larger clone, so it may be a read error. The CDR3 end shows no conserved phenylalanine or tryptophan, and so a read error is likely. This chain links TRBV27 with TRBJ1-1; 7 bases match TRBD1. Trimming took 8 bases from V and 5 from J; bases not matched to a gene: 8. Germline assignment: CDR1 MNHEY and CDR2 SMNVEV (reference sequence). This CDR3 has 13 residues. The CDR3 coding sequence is TGTGCCAGCTCGACAGGGTGCTCTACTGAAGCTTTCTCT. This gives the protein CASSTGCSTEAFS.

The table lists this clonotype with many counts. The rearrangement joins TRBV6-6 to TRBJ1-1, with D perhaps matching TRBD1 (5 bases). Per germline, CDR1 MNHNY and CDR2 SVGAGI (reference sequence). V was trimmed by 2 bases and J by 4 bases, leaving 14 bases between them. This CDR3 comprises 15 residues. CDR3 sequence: CASSYAGDEGTEAFF. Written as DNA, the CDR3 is TGTGCCAGCAGTTACGCGGGGGACGAGGGCACTGAAGCTTTCTTT.

CDR3 bases: TGTGCCAGCAGTTCCGGGACCAGCGGGAAGTATGAGCAGTTCTTC. Residues: CASSSGTSGKYEQFF. The chain recombines TRBV28 with TRBJ2-1; 7 bases align to TRBD2. V lost 4 bases, J lost 8 bases, and 11 bases stayed unmatched. The CDR3 runs 15 residues. CDR1 is MDHEN, CDR2 SYDVKM, per germline.

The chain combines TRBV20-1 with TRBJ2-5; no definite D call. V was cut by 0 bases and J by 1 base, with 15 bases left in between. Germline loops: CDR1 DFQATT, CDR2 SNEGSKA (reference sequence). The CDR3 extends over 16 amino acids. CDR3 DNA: TGCAGTGCTAGAGATTGGCAAGATTTATTCCAAGAGACCCAGTACTTC. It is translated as CSARDWQDLFQETQYF.

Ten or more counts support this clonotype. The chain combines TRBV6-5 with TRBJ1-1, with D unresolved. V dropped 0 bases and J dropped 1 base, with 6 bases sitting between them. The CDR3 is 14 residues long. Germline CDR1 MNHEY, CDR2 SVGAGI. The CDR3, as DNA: TGTGCCAGCAGTTACTCGACCTGGAACACTGAAGCTTTCTTT. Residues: CASSYSTWNTEAFF.

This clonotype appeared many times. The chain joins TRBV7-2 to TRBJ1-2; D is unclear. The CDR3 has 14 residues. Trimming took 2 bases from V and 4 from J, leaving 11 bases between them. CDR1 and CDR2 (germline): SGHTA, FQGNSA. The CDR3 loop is CASSLNPASYGYTF. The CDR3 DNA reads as TGTGCCAGCAGCTTAAATCCAGCCAGCTATGGCTACACCTTC. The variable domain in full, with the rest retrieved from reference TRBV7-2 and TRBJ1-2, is GAGVSQSPSNKVTEKGKDVELRCDPISGHTALYWYRQSLGQGLEFLIYFQGNSAPDKSGLPSDRFSAERTGGSVSTLTIQRTQQEDSAVYLCASSLNPASYGYTFGSGTRLTVV.

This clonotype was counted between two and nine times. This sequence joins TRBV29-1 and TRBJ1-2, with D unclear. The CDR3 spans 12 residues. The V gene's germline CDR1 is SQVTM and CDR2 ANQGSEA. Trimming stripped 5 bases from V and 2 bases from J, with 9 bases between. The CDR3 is CSVRTANYGYTF. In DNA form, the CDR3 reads TGCAGCGTTCGAACAGCAAACTATGGCTACACCTTC.

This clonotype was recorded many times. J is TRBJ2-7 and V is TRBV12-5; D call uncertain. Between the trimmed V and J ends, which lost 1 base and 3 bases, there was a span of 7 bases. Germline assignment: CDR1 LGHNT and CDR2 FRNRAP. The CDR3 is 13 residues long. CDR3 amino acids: CASGLGHNYEQYF. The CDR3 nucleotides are TGTGCTAGTGGTTTGGGACACAACTACGAGCAGTACTTC.

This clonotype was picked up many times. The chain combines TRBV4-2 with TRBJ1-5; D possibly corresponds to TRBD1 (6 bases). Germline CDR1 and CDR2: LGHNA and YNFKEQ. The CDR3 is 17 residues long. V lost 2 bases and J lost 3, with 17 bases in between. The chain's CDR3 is CASSQSGGGLANQPQHF. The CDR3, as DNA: TGTGCCAGCAGCCAAAGTGGTGGGGGGCTGGCCAATCAGCCCCAGCATTTT.

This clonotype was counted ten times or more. The CDR3 DNA follows: TGTGCCAGCAGCTTAGGCGGTCATGAGCAGTTCTTC. Translating it yields CASSLGGHEQFF. The chain is built from TRBV7-2 and TRBJ2-1; D gene uncertain. CDR3 length: 12 residues. CDR1 is SGHTA, CDR2 FQGNSA, per germline. Deletions cut 1 base from V and 8 bases from J, with 6 bases between.

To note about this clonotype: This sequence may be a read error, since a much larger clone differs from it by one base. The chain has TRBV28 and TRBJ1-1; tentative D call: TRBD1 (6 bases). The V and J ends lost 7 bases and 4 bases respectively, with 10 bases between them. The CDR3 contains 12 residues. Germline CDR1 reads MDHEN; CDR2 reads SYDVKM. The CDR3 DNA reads TGTGCCAGCACCAGGGGAACCACTGAAGCTTTCTTT. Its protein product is CASTRGTTEAFF.

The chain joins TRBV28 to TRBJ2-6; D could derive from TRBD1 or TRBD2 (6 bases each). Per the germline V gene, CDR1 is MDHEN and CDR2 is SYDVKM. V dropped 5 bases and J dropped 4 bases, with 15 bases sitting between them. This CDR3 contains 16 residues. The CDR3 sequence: CASSPPGALGANVLTF. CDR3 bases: TGTGCCAGCAGTCCCCCGGGGGCCTTAGGGGCCAACGTCCTGACTTTC.